These 18 T cell receptor beta chains originate from one sample sequenced in a study of PD-L1 blockade in urothelial cancer. The time point is: peripheral blood 6 weeks after treatment start. The data were produced by immunoSEQ multiplex PCR, yet TCRdb's version contains in-frame clones alone and is incomplete. The sample contains 25,000 to 35,000 clones, approximately 81% of which appear only once. The sequenced sample was PBMCs, obtained around atezolizumab (anti-PD-L1) treatment. The receptors originated from a man in his 70s with urothelial cancer.

The CDR3 DNA is TGTGCCAGCCTAAACAGGGAGGGGGGACTGAACACTGAAGCTTTCTTT. As protein: CASLNREGGLNTEAFF. This chain uses TRBV11-2 with TRBJ1-1, with D possibly matching TRBD1 (6 bases). The CDR3 runs to 16 residues. Germline V CDR1 and CDR2: SGHAT, FQNNGV. V shed 8 bases and J shed 0 bases, with 19 bases lying between them.

The rearrangement uses TRBV11-3 and TRBJ2-3; 7 bases fit TRBD1. Trimming took 3 bases from V and 6 from J; bases not matched to a gene: 9. Germline V gene sequence: CDR1 SGHNT, CDR2 YENEEA. The CDR3 is 15 amino acids. The CDR3 spells CASSFPTGETDTQYF. Written as DNA, the CDR3 is TGTGCCAGCAGCTTTCCTACAGGGGAAACCGATACGCAGTATTTT.

The rearrangement links TRBV2 to TRBJ1-3; 8 positions agree with TRBD1. The CDR3 length is 15 residues. J lost 4 bases, V lost 6 bases, and 8 bases had no gene match. Germline CDR1 is SNHLY and CDR2 is FYNNEI. CDR3 DNA sequence: TGTGCCAGCAGAGTCGACAGGGGTCGGGGAAACACCATATATTTT. Its protein is CASRVDRGRGNTIYF.

This chain connects TRBV23-1 to TRBJ1-4; no clear D. TRBV23-1 is identified as an open reading frame with a role that is uncertain. This CDR3 is built from 13 residues. V dropped 6 bases and J dropped 8 bases, with 13 bases sitting between them. DNA of the CDR3: TGCGCCAGCAGGCCCTTTGGGCAGGAAAAACTGTTTTTT. Translated, it gives CASRPFGQEKLFF.

This chain connects TRBV28 to TRBJ2-5; weak D call: TRBD2 (5 bases). V shed 6 bases and J shed 5 bases, with 19 bases lying between them. CDR1 is MDHEN and CDR2 is SYDVKM in the germline V gene. The CDR3 has 15 residues. CDR3 sequence (DNA): TGTGCCAGCAGCAGCCCCCCGCGGGTAGGCGAGACCCAGTACTTC. It is translated as CASSSPPRVGETQYF.

J is TRBJ1-1 and V is TRBV5-1; no clear D. V was clipped by 3 bases and J by 8 bases, with 14 bases between them. CDR3 length: 13 residues. Germline V CDR1 and CDR2: SGHRS, YFSETQ. In DNA, the CDR3 is TGCGCCAGCAGCTCAGCAGTGGGCGGGGAAGCTTTCTTT. Encoded protein: CASSSAVGGEAFF.

The chain combines TRBV18 with TRBJ1-2; the D is unclear. The germline CDR1 and CDR2 sequences are KGHSH and LQKENI. Trimming took off 3 bases at V and 7 bases at J, with 12 bases between the two ends. The CDR3 has 13 residues. The CDR3 reads CASSPTEEAGYTF. The CDR3 coding sequence is TGTGCCAGCTCACCTACAGAGGAGGCTGGCTACACCTTC.

This rearrangement joins TRBV6-5 to TRBJ2-1, with D maybe TRBD2 (5 bases). The germline V gene encodes CDR1 MNHEY and CDR2 SVGAGI. V lost 0 bases to trimming and J lost 6 bases, with 9 bases between them. This CDR3 comprises 14 residues. The CDR3 sequence: CASSYSRTSNEQFF. CDR3 DNA: TGTGCCAGCAGTTACTCCCGGACTTCCAATGAGCAGTTCTTC.

The chain combines TRBV19 with TRBJ2-7; the match to TRBD1 covers 8 bases. The junction had 4 bases not matched to a gene; V was cut back by 3 bases and J by 3 bases. This CDR3 is 14 amino acids long. The germline gives CDR1 LNHDA, CDR2 SQIVND (reference sequence). In DNA form, the CDR3 reads TGTGCCAGTAGTATCGGGACAGGACGCTACGAGCAGTACTTC. Protein product: CASSIGTGRYEQYF.

In this sample, this clone turned up a few times. V and J are TRBV4-1 and TRBJ1-2; D is uncertain. The V end was cut by 0 bases, the J end by 8 bases, with 22 bases between. The germline CDR1 and CDR2 sequences are MGHRA and YSYEKL. The CDR3 length is 17 residues. The CDR3 region is CASSQDRGSAAIGGYTF. For the CDR3, the DNA is TGCGCCAGCAGCCAAGATCGCGGCAGCGCCGCTATCGGAGGCTACACCTTC.

The J gene is TRBJ2-7, the V gene TRBV7-9; 8 nucleotides line up with TRBD1. Germline-derived CDR1 and CDR2 are SEHNR and FQNEAQ (reference sequence). The CDR3 has 14 amino acids. V shed 3 bases and J 6 bases; nucleotides not matched to a gene: 7. The CDR3 nucleotides read TGTGCCAGCAGCTTGTTACAGGGGGTCGGCGAGCAGTACTTC. It specifies CASSLLQGVGEQYF. Full variable domain (rest looked up from reference TRBV7-9 and TRBJ2-7): DTGVSQNPRHKITKRGQNVTFRCDPISEHNRLYWYRQTLGQGPEFLTYFQNEAQLEKSRLLSDRFSAERPKGSFSTLEIQRTEQGDSAMYLCASSLLQGVGEQYFGPGTRLTVT.

The sample holds a few counts of this clone. The chain links TRBV29-1 to TRBJ2-7; D is perhaps TRBD1 (6 bases). Germline assignment: CDR1 SQVTM and CDR2 ANQGSEA. The V gene lost 7 bases and the J gene lost 7 bases, with 14 bases spanning the gap. The CDR3 is made up of 11 amino acids. The CDR3, as DNA: TGCAGCGCTCTACAGGGTGGGGAGCAGTACTTC. Translated, it gives CSALQGGEQYF.

V is TRBV11-3 and J is TRBJ2-1; TRBD2 matches at 9 bases. The V and J ends lost 4 bases and 6 bases, in that order; junction bases with no gene match: 10. Germline CDR1 SGHNT, CDR2 YENEEA. The CDR3 extends over 16 amino acids. In DNA, the CDR3 is TGTGCCAGCAGCTCCCCATTCATTAGCGGGAGCAATGAGCAGTTCTTC. Its translation is CASSSPFISGSNEQFF.

This chain links TRBV7-2 with TRBJ2-5; TRBD2 aligns across 9 bases. The germline V gene has CDR1 SGHTA and CDR2 FQGNSA. This CDR3 is built from 16 residues. The V and J ends lost 1 base and 1 base, in that order; junction bases with no gene match: 4. CDR3 residues: CASSLGLAGIQETQYF. In nucleotides, the CDR3 is TGTGCCAGCAGCTTAGGTCTAGCGGGAATCCAAGAGACCCAGTACTTC.

The chain couples TRBV7-9 to TRBJ2-1; D is perhaps TRBD2 (7 bases). Germline loops: CDR1 SEHNR, CDR2 FQNEAQ (reference sequence). The CDR3 loop spans 19 amino acids. Trimming shortened V by 5 bases and J by 5 bases, and 28 bases separated the two germline ends. As DNA, the CDR3 is TGTGCCAGCAGCCAAAGGGGGGGTAGACAGTCCAGGGCGGACAATGAGCAGTTCTTC. Amino acid sequence: CASSQRGGRQSRADNEQFF.

Here the CDR3 reads CASSLKPGANQPQHF. The CDR3 DNA reads as TGTGCCAGCAGCTTAAAGCCGGGTGCCAATCAGCCCCAGCATTTT. The chain employs TRBV7-8 and TRBJ1-5, with D unclear. The CDR3 is 15 amino acids. Germline V CDR1 and CDR2: SGHVS, FQNEAQ. V was clipped by 2 bases and J by 3 bases, with 11 bases between them.

The rearrangement links TRBV27 to TRBJ1-2; perhaps TRBD1 as D (5 bases). The germline CDR1 and CDR2 sequences are MNHEY and SMNVEV (reference sequence). The CDR3 runs 17 residues. The ends were cut back, 2 bases at V and 3 bases at J, with 19 bases in the middle. In DNA, the CDR3 is TGTGCCAGCAGTTTAGTAGCAGGGTCCGGACGGGACTATGGCTACACCTTC. Residues: CASSLVAGSGRDYGYTF.

DNA for the CDR3: TGTGCCAGTAGAACGTGGGGGGGTAGTTTAGATACGCAGTATTTT. This translates into CASRTWGGSLDTQYF. V usage is TRBV6-5 and J usage is TRBJ2-3; 7 bases are shared with TRBD2. With 9 bases clipped from V and 5 bases from J, the junction kept 14 bases outside the gene matches. Germline CDR1 is MNHEY and CDR2 is SVGAGI. The CDR3 has 15 residues.